This TCR beta chain is from a study of T cell responses to AZD1222 COVID-19 vaccine. About this clone: What it binds is not known.

Germline V lookup: CDR1 MGHRA, CDR2 YSYEKL. V lost 1 base and J lost 0; bases outside the gene matches: 8. This CDR3 has 18 residues. Whole-study findings and limits: Compared with day 0, the breadth and depth of the Spike-specific TCR repertoire rose significantly after two doses of AZD1222. Clonal diversity was possibly underestimated; the donors were predominantly white British and more often female. The study identified only six AZD1222 recipients as seropositive at baseline.

Assay: immunoSEQ multiplex PCR; the TCRdb copy retains only in-frame clones and omits some. The table includes 130,000 or so clones, roughly 86% detected once. Specimen: peripheral blood, collected 28 days after the second AZD1222 dose. The rearrangement joins TRBV4-1 to TRBJ2-2, with TRBD2 matching 7 bases. The clonotype comes from an adult who received the AZD1222 COVID-19 vaccine. The chain's CDR3 is CASSQGGGPPANTGELFF. DNA of the CDR3: TGCGCCAGCAGCCAAGGGGGGGGACCTCCTGCGAACACCGGGGAGCTGTTTTTT.